This TCR beta chain was obtained from a study of T-cell reconstitution after alpha-beta-depleted transplantation in children. Broader study findings: Certain patients had high TCRbeta diversity at day 60, and it came from recipient T cells and thymic progenitors that survived. Reportedly, only several hundred clones from non-depleted graft cells drove alpha-beta T-cell counts at about two months. Counts and diversity of T cells one year after transplant came mostly from newly produced T cells.

As to this clonotype: What it binds is unknown.

V shed 4 bases and J 3 bases; nucleotides not matched to a gene: 5. CDR3 length equals 15 residues. From germline, CDR1 is KGHDR and CDR2 SFDVKD. Library preparation (for TCRbeta) was performed with unique molecular identifiers. Each CDR3 protein is one row after TCRdb ran MiXCR on the PCR reads. In the table there are some 80,000 distinct CDR3 sequences, 15% to 20% of which are singletons. This sequence was found in a male patient aged 2 to 9 who had a stem cell transplant for acute lymphoblastic leukemia, so the T cells may come from the graft donor. Sample: PBMCs, mostly from graft donor cells, taken 360 days after TCRalphabeta/CD19-depleted stem cell transplant. V is TRBV24-1 and J is TRBJ2-7; 10 bases fit TRBD1. This chain's CDR3 is CATSEGTGDYYEQYF. The CDR3 DNA follows: TGTGCCACCAGTGAGGGGACAGGGGATTACTACGAGCAGTACTTC.